Each of the 18 T cell receptor beta chains below was sequenced from the same sample in a study of T-cell reconstitution after alpha-beta-depleted transplantation in children. As it was prepared, the TCRbeta library received unique molecular identifiers. TCRdb redid the calling of the PCR reads with MiXCR, one entry per CDR3 protein. The data hold approximately 640,000 distinct CDR3 sequences, with around 16% observed a single time. Sequenced material: PBMCs from the stem cell graft donor, taken from the stem cell graft. The receptors were sampled from a human donor who donated a stem cell graft to a child with acute myeloid leukemia.

This clonotype was counted a few times. The chain is built from TRBV6-2 or TRBV6-3 and TRBJ1-1; no firm D call. Trimming removed 6 bases at V and 11 bases at J, with 13 bases between. Germline V gene sequence: CDR1 MNHEY, CDR2 SVGEGT. CDR3 length equals 11 residues. The CDR3 here is CASSTGKMAFF. The CDR3 DNA reads TGTGCCAGCAGCACCGGGAAGATGGCTTTCTTT.

This clonotype was recorded at least ten times. The chain employs TRBV20-1 and TRBJ1-5, with 9 positions matching TRBD1. This CDR3 spans 15 amino acids. J gave up 2 bases and V 4 bases, and 6 bases lay outside the gene matches. Germline values: CDR1 DFQATT, CDR2 SNEGSKA (reference sequence). CDR3 sequence: CSAITGGDGNQPQHF. DNA of the CDR3: TGCAGTGCTATAACAGGGGGCGATGGCAATCAGCCCCAGCATTTT.

The chain has TRBV7-9 and TRBJ2-1, with D possibly being TRBD1 (6 bases). This CDR3 is built from 17 residues. Germline V gene data show CDR1 as SEHNR and CDR2 as FQNEAQ (reference sequence). The V gene lost 5 bases and the J gene lost 0 bases, with 17 bases spanning the gap. The CDR3 region is CASSKNYGTSSYNEQFF. CDR3 in DNA: TGTGCCAGCAGCAAGAATTATGGGACAAGCTCCTACAATGAGCAGTTCTTC.

The chain employs TRBV20-1 and TRBJ2-1; possibly TRBD1 or TRBD2 for D (6 bases each). The germline V gene has CDR1 DFQATT and CDR2 SNEGSKA (reference sequence). Trimming took 5 bases from V and 7 from J, leaving 12 bases between them. The CDR3 runs 12 residues. CDR3 loop: CSAGGGRNEQFF. The CDR3 nucleotides read TGCAGTGCTGGTGGGGGGCGGAATGAGCAGTTCTTC.

This clonotype was observed many times. The chain links TRBV20-1 to TRBJ1-1, with TRBD1 matching over 9 bases. The CDR3 extends over 16 amino acids. The trim removed 5 bases at V and 4 bases at J, leaving 14 bases unmatched. Germline-derived CDR1 and CDR2 are DFQATT and SNEGSKA (reference sequence). CDR3 amino acids: CSASRQGGGEGTEAFF. For the CDR3, the DNA is TGCAGTGCTTCCCGACAGGGGGGTGGGGAGGGCACTGAAGCTTTCTTT.

The V call is TRBV3-1, the J call TRBJ1-5; no definite D call. This CDR3 has 13 residues. The V end lost 0 bases, the J end lost 6 bases, and 6 bases lay between the germline ends. Germline values: CDR1 LGHDT, CDR2 YNNKEL (reference sequence). The CDR3 sequence: CASSQDLVQPQHF. The CDR3 nucleotides read TGTGCCAGCAGCCAAGACCTGGTTCAGCCCCAGCATTTT.

In this sample, this clonotype turned up many times. The gene calls are TRBV12-3 or TRBV12-4 and TRBJ1-6; D gene unclear. V was cut by 7 bases and J by 6 bases, with 10 bases left in between. This CDR3 contains 13 residues. Here the CDR3 reads CASKGTLNSPLHF. CDR3 bases: TGTGCCAGCAAGGGTACCCTTAATTCACCCCTCCACTTT.

The chain combines TRBV4-1 with TRBJ1-1; no clear D gene. V lost 1 base to trimming and J lost 5 bases, with 8 bases between them. This CDR3 region has 13 residues. Germline V gene lookup returns CDR1 MGHRA and CDR2 YSYEKL. CDR3 in amino acids: CASSQGPQTEAFF. The CDR3 nucleotides read TGCGCCAGCAGCCAAGGACCCCAGACTGAAGCTTTCTTT.

In this sample, this clonotype turned up many times. The rearrangement links TRBV20-1 to TRBJ1-6, with D perhaps matching TRBD1 (5 bases). This CDR3 region has 16 residues. Trimming cost V 2 bases and J 4 bases, with 15 bases left between them. CDR1 and CDR2 (germline): DFQATT, SNEGSKA (reference sequence). In DNA form, the CDR3 reads TGCAGTGCTAGACAGACGGGGCGGGGGTATAATTCACCCCTCCACTTT. It is translated as CSARQTGRGYNSPLHF.

This clonotype has ten or more counts. The V and J genes are TRBV5-1 and TRBJ2-1, with D unclear. The CDR3 covers 15 residues. The germline CDR1 and CDR2 sequences are SGHRS and YFSETQ. V lost 0 bases and J lost 2, with 9 bases in between. CDR3 loop: CASSLESSPYNEQFF. CDR3 DNA: TGCGCCAGCAGCTTGGAGAGTTCCCCCTACAATGAGCAGTTCTTC.

This clonotype was counted only a few times. A read error may account for a junction end that differs from germline. V and J are TRBV20-1 and TRBJ2-5, with 9 bases aligning to TRBD2. Germline values: CDR1 DFQATT, CDR2 SNEGSKA (reference sequence). This CDR3 region has 11 residues. The CDR3 DNA reads TGTATTAGCGGGGGCCGGGAGACCCAGTACTTC. As protein: CISGGRETQYF.

This clonotype was observed a handful of times. This chain joins TRBV7-2 and TRBJ2-7; TRBD2 might be the D (5 bases). The CDR3 length is 14 residues. Looked up from germline, CDR1 is SGHTA and CDR2 is FQGNSA. V gave up 1 base and J gave up 3 bases, with 10 bases separating them. The CDR3 DNA reads TGTGCCAGCAGCTTAGGAGGGCAGGTCTACGAGCAGTACTTC. This gives the protein CASSLGGQVYEQYF.

CDR3 sequence: CASSFLSGTQETQYF. CDR3 sequence (DNA): TGCGCCAGCAGCTTCCTTTCAGGTACCCAAGAGACCCAGTACTTC. The chain is built from TRBV5-1 and TRBJ2-5; D not resolved. The germline CDR1 and CDR2 sequences are SGHRS and YFSETQ. V was pared by 2 bases and J by 1 base, with 12 bases between. There are 15 residues in the CDR3.

This clonotype was seen a handful of times. This chain uses TRBV20-1 with TRBJ2-1; TRBD2 matches at 10 bases. The germline V gene has CDR1 DFQATT and CDR2 SNEGSKA (reference sequence). The length of the CDR3 is 17 residues. Trimming took 6 bases from V and 0 from J; bases not matched to a gene: 11. CDR3 nucleotides: TGCAGTGCCCTTCGGTTAGCGGGGGGTGACTCCTACAATGAGCAGTTCTTC. Encoded protein: CSALRLAGGDSYNEQFF.

This clonotype was recorded many times. The chain uses TRBV20-1 and TRBJ1-5; D is ambiguous. V lost 3 bases to trimming and J lost 7 bases, with 13 bases between them. The CDR3 spans 13 residues. Germline loops: CDR1 DFQATT, CDR2 SNEGSKA (reference sequence). CDR3 DNA: TGCAGTGCTAGGGTCGAGGAGTACCAGCCCCAGCATTTT. Its protein product is CSARVEEYQPQHF.

The chain links TRBV4-2 to TRBJ2-6; no clear D. Germline values: CDR1 LGHNA, CDR2 YNFKEQ. This CDR3 has 17 amino acids. Trimming stripped 0 bases from V and 4 bases from J, with 13 bases between. The chain's CDR3 is CASSQDDDGRGANVLTF. The CDR3 DNA is TGTGCCAGCAGCCAAGATGACGACGGTCGGGGGGCCAACGTCCTGACTTTC.

This rearrangement joins TRBV7-8 to TRBJ2-5; D perhaps matches TRBD2 (6 bases). This CDR3 has 14 amino acids. CDR1 and CDR2 (germline): SGHVS, FQNEAQ. V lost 1 base and J lost 5, with 11 bases in between. The CDR3 coding sequence is TGTGCCAGCAGCTTAGTTCCTAGCGTGGAGACCCAGTACTTC. Amino acid sequence: CASSLVPSVETQYF.

This clonotype was picked up many times. V and J are TRBV20-1 and TRBJ2-1, with 10 bases matching TRBD2. This CDR3 has 17 amino acids. Looked up from germline, CDR1 is DFQATT and CDR2 is SNEGSKA (reference sequence). The V gene end was trimmed by 1 base and the J gene end by 9 bases; junction bases not matched to a gene: 15. The CDR3 sequence: CSARAGTGTSEWGEQFF. As DNA, the CDR3 is TGCAGTGCTAGAGCAGGTACCGGGACTAGCGAATGGGGTGAGCAGTTCTTC.